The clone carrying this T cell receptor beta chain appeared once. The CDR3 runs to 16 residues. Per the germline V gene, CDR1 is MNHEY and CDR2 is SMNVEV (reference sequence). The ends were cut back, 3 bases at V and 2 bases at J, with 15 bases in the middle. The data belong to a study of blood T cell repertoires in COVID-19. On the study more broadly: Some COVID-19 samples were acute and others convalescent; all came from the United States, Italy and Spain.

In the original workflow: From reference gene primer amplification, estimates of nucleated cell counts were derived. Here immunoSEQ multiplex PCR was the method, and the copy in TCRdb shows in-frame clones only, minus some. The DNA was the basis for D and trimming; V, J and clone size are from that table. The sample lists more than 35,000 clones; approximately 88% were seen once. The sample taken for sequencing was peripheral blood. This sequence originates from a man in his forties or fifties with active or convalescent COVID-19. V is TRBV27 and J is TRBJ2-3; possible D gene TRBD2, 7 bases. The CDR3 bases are TGTGCCAGCAGTTTTGGGGGGGGCCCCCCCACAGATACGCAGTATTTT. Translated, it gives CASSFGGGPPTDTQYF.